A selection of T cell receptor beta chains follows, all from one sample in a study of T cell repertoires in cytomegalovirus infection. No antigens are known for them. TCRdb re-called the reads through MiXCR, storing one row per CDR3 protein. Among roughly 340,000 distinct CDR3 sequences listed, under 35% were seen once. The sample consisted of cultured PBMCs, taken from culture after CMV antigen stimulation. Source of these receptors: a human donor in good health (CMV status not recorded). Some clones in this sample may be carry-over from other donors' samples. The conserved cysteine and the conserved F or W are not part of the CDR3 here. The D gene is left open where the match is weak. Where a row states a size, it is once, few, many or the class of an expanded clone; other rows omit it.

clone size	V gene	D gene	J gene	CDR3 protein
few	TRBV12-3/TRBV12-4	.	TRBJ2-2	ASSSAPGGRRDTGELF
.	TRBV12-3/TRBV12-4	TRBD1	TRBJ2-4	ASSLMTGSTAKNIQY
few	TRBV6-2/TRBV6-3	.	TRBJ1-2	ASSYSGRGYGYT
few	TRBV7-8	TRBD1	TRBJ1-1	ASRRQGPTEAF
.	TRBV6-1	TRBD1	TRBJ1-5	ASSDGTGGQPQH
few	TRBV7-6	.	TRBJ1-5	ASSLNLNQPQH
.	TRBV7-8	.	TRBJ1-4	ASSLERRINEKLF
.	TRBV6-2/TRBV6-3	.	TRBJ1-4	ASSYSIEKLF
once	TRBV28	.	TRBJ1-1	ASITGWRSTEAF
.	TRBV25-1	.	TRBJ1-2	ASSGASNYGYT
.	TRBV12-3/TRBV12-4	TRBD1	TRBJ1-2	ASRMTGGYGYT
.	TRBV6-5	TRBD1	TRBJ1-1	ASSYSETGVTEAF
few	TRBV2	TRBD1	TRBJ1-1	ASRLGGQGAEAF
few	TRBV7-8	TRBD2	TRBJ2-3	ASSLALAGGGMQY
.	TRBV7-2	.	TRBJ2-7	ASSPRRERSYEQY
.	TRBV12-3/TRBV12-4	TRBD2	TRBJ2-2	ASSSSGTSGGTGELF
few	TRBV20-1	.	TRBJ1-1	SARRGAMNTEAF
few	TRBV7-9	.	TRBJ1-1	ASSPRQMNTEAF
.	TRBV3-1	.	TRBJ1-1	ASSQEKIAGAF
few	TRBV20-1	TRBD2	TRBJ2-3	SGTQGLAVASTDTQY
.	TRBV9	TRBD1	TRBJ2-5	ASSSLQGSETQY
.	TRBV19	.	TRBJ2-3	ATSTSGDTQY
.	TRBV7-2	TRBD2	TRBJ2-1	ASSPGTSGRTEQF
.	TRBV12-3/TRBV12-4	.	TRBJ1-1	ASSFPSPNTEAF
many	TRBV7-9	.	TRBJ1-4	ASTWDLSATNEKLF
.	TRBV20-1	.	TRBJ2-7	SALGGGGSYEQY
.	TRBV7-4	.	TRBJ1-2	ASSFGGYGYT
.	TRBV7-3	.	TRBJ1-6	ASSQGALYSPLH
.	TRBV5-4	.	TRBJ2-4	ASSLDPVDQKNIQY
.	TRBV27	TRBD2	TRBJ2-3	ASSPGTSGMRDTQY
once	TRBV20-1	TRBD2	TRBJ2-3	SASSGRASGDTQY
few	TRBV12-3/TRBV12-4	.	TRBJ1-4	ASSLRRATNEKLF
few	TRBV4-1	.	TRBJ2-7	ASSQSLVSHEQY
many	TRBV7-7	TRBD2	TRBJ2-1	ASSLGAGEGHNEQF
.	TRBV29-1	TRBD2	TRBJ2-1	SVGSGRSYNEQF
few	TRBV28	.	TRBJ1-3	ASSLMGDGTIY
.	TRBV29-1	.	TRBJ1-1	SVEDLPWGLTEAF
few	TRBV29-1	.	TRBJ2-5	SVESEQETQY
.	TRBV24-1	.	TRBJ2-7	ATMNHASEQY
.	TRBV12-3/TRBV12-4	TRBD1	TRBJ2-7	ASSSTGEGYEQY
few	TRBV11-2	.	TRBJ1-3	ASSLRAADSGNTIY